Given below is one T cell receptor beta chain in context. Its target antigen remains unknown. The input lacks base qualities; no much larger clone sits a single base away. No immune events, such as infections, were documented for the healthy donors during the collection period. Blood repertoires from healthy donors were used as a training cohort for calibrating time-dependent variance in a beta-binomial model of differential abundance of T-cell clones. The training cohort comprised about ten healthy donors, 3 female and 7 male. The donors were between roughly 25 and 70 years old, with an average age of approximately 46 years. Whole blood was collected from each healthy donor at three time points spaced approximately 2 weeks apart and obtained from a commercial supplier. For immunosequencing, genomic DNA was extracted from unsorted whole blood. This sample was taken from a study of identifying expanded T cells in peripheral blood (dated by TCRdb to between 2017 and 2020). Study-level background: Separate aliquots of the same genomic DNA pool were sequenced to produce technical replicates, and four replicates were compared in pairs.

Broad study findings and their caveats: Variance in clone template counts between two-week samples significantly increased with total template count across all healthy donors. Across all healthy-donor time intervals, the beta-binomial model significantly lowered both the number of clones called differentially abundant and the false-positive rate. Between technical replicates the binomial model flagged 0.9 to 1.5 differentially abundant clones, whereas over around 2 weeks the binomial model flagged about 15 and over approximately 4 weeks roughly 20. The authors expected biological variance in healthy repertoires might increase further over much longer intervals such as months to years.

The immunoSEQ Assay, which relies on bias-controlled multiplex PCR amplification of genomic DNA, was used to profile TCRbeta CDR3 regions. As for the authors' bioinformatics: The absolute abundance of each unique TCRbeta CDR3 region was quantified after sequences were collapsed and filtered. Differential abundance was tested with two models: a binomial (Fisher-equivalent) model and a beta-binomial model that adds time-dependent variance fitted from healthy donors. Clones with fewer than 5 combined templates were excluded, and clones with Benjamini-Hochberg FDR below 0.01 were called differentially abundant. The form v = (b*log(k)+a)^2 was used to model beta-binomial variance as a function of total template count across the two samples. TCRdb provides this immuneACCESS table in a form limited to in-frame rearrangements. Some clones are lacking; in checked studies, under half of them reflect an unresolved V gene, and why the rest are absent is not known. The DNA gave D and trimming, while V, J and clone size come from that table. In this sample the table shows 50,000 to 65,000 clones, roughly nine tenths of which occur a single time. The top ten constitute 3% to 4.5% of the sample.

Specimen: blood. This sequence originates from a person aged 18-69 years in good health.

The nucleotide sequence reads TGTGCCGCGAGGGAATCCTATAATTCACCCCTCCACTTT. It specifies CAARESYNSPLHF. This chain is built from TRBV30 and TRBJ1-6; a confident D gene designation cannot be given. Trimming costs V 8 bases and J 1 base, and their ends lie 9 bases apart. CDR1 GTSNPN and CDR2 SVGIG were looked up in the germline V gene (reference sequence). Its CDR3 holds 13 amino acids, cysteine through phenylalanine. Kept here is only the CDR3 DNA, which spans 39 bases and is read in frame from base 1.